This TCR beta chain comes out of a study of T-cell reconstitution after alpha-beta-depleted transplantation in children. The CDR3 loop spans 15 amino acids. CDR1 and CDR2 (germline): MNHEY, SMNVEV (reference sequence). Unmatched junction bases numbered 10, after V lost 5 bases and J lost 4 bases. As it was prepared, the TCRbeta library received unique molecular identifiers. A single record per CDR3 protein comes from TCRdb applying MiXCR to the PCR reads. This repertoire shows under 250,000 distinct CDR3 sequences, about 7% found once; its top ten account for roughly 6%. This clonotype was seen at least ten times. Its antigen is still unknown. Findings and limits, study-wide: When one year had passed after transplant, most T-cell counts and diversity came from newly produced T cells. About two months after transplant, alpha-beta T cells reportedly came from several hundred expanded graft clones.

The clonotype comes from a boy between 2 and 10 years old with acute lymphoblastic leukemia, due to receive a stem cell transplant. Sequencing used PBMCs, obtained before TCRalphabeta/CD19-depleted stem cell transplant. This chain joins TRBV27 and TRBJ2-5; 7 bases fit TRBD1. The CDR3 coding sequence is TGTGCCAGCAGTGGATCGACAGGGCCCTTAGAGACCCAGTACTTC. This codes for CASSGSTGPLETQYF.